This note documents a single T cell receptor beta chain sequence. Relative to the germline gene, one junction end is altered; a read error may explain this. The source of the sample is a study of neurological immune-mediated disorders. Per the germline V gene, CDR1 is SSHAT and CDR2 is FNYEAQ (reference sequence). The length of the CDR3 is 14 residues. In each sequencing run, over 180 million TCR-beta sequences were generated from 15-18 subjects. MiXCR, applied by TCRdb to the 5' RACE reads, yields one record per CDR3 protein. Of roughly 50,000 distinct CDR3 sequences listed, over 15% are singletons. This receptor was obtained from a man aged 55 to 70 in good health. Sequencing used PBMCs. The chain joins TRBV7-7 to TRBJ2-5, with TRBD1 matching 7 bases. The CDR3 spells CASSRRQGAETQYF. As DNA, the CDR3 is TGTGCTAGCAGCCGCAGACAGGGTGCGGAGACCCAGTACTTC. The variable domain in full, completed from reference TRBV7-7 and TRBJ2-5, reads GAGVSQSPRYKVTKRGQDVTLRCDPISSHATLYWYQQALGQGPEFLTYFNYEAQPDKSGLPSDRFSAERPEGSISTLTIQRTEQRDSAMYRCASSRRQGAETQYFGPGTRLLVL.